This entry lists 5 T cell receptor beta chains sequenced from one sample in a study of identical twins (dated by TCRdb to 2016 to 2017). Library method: 5' RACE. The data were produced on an Illumina HiSeq 2000. The raw public reads went through TCRdb reprocessing: fastp at Q25, MiXCR clone calling, in-frame beta chains kept. CDR3 protein duplicates are merged, each entry listing the most common genes and DNA. Counted in this sample were a few hundred thousand distinct CDR3 sequences; 6.5% to 9.5% of them appeared once. 2.1% of the sample is held by the ten biggest clonotypes. A further study also used this sample, focusing on yellow fever vaccine responses in identical twins.

Sequencing was done on a sample of memory (CD45RO+) T cells sorted from blood. The sample's cell subset or site, from its label and the paper: CD45RO+ enriched T cells. All receptors come from a woman aged 18 to 35 in good health.

This clonotype was counted only a few times. This chain uses TRBV18 with TRBJ2-1; TRBD1 aligns across 9 bases. V shed 1 base, J shed 4 bases, and the junction held 8 bases outside the gene matches. The CDR3 covers 17 residues. CDR1 KGHSH and CDR2 LQKENI come from the germline V gene. CDR3 nucleotides: TGTGCCAGCTCACCACGGACAGGGGCAGGTCATTACAATGAGCAGTTCTTC. This sequence encodes CASSPRTGAGHYNEQFF. Using reference TRBV18 and TRBJ2-1 for the parts outside the CDR3, the full variable domain is NAGVMQNPRHLVRRRGQEARLRCSPMKGHSHVYWYRQLPEEGLKFMVYLQKENIIDESGMPKERFSAEFPKEGPSILRIQQVVRGDSAAYFCASSPRTGAGHYNEQFFGPGTRLTVL.

This clonotype was detected only a few times. The J gene is TRBJ2-1, the V gene TRBV6-1; D is unclear. Germline assignment: CDR1 MNHNS and CDR2 SASEGT. Deletions cut 1 base from V and 2 bases from J, with 12 bases between. This CDR3 contains 16 residues. CDR3 region: CASSEEGWPPYNEQFF. The DNA for the CDR3 is TGTGCCAGCAGTGAAGAAGGGTGGCCCCCCTACAATGAGCAGTTCTTC.

This clonotype was picked up many times. This chain connects TRBV9 to TRBJ2-7; the D is unclear. The germline gives CDR1 SGDLS, CDR2 YYNGEE. Trimming shortened V by 0 bases and J by 2 bases, and 9 bases separated the two germline ends. The CDR3 has 14 amino acids. The CDR3 DNA reads as TGTGCCAGCAGCGTAGAAGCCAGCCCCTACGAGCAGTACTTC. This gives the protein CASSVEASPYEQYF.

The CDR3 DNA reads as TGTGCCAGCAGCCGTAGCGGGGGGGCCCATCTTTCTGAGCAGTTCTTC. Translated, it gives CASSRSGGAHLSEQFF. The chain joins TRBV5-8 to TRBJ2-1; 11 nucleotides agree with TRBD2. CDR1 and CDR2 (germline): SGHTS, YDEGEE. This CDR3 region has 16 residues. With V trimmed by 4 bases and J by 9 bases, 12 bases remained unmatched. The entire variable domain, with the rest obtained from reference TRBV5-8 and TRBJ2-1, is as follows: EAGVTQSPTHLIKTRGQQATLRCSPISGHTSVYWYQQALGLGLQFLLWYDEGEERNRGNFPPRFSGRQFPNYSSELNVNALELEDSALYLCASSRSGGAHLSEQFFGPGTRLTVL.

A few counts support this clonotype. The chain couples TRBV20-1 to TRBJ2-7; no reliable D call. CDR3 length: 13 residues. Germline loops: CDR1 DFQATT, CDR2 SNEGSKA (reference sequence). Between the trimmed V and J ends, which lost 3 bases and 2 bases, there was a span of 11 bases. In nucleotides, the CDR3 is TGCAGTGCTAGGCCCGCCTCGGCCTACGAGCAGTACGTC. Residues: CSARPASAYEQYV.